The present entry profiles one TCR beta chain with its context. Its antigen is still unknown. Per-base qualities were not stored, and no clone one base away is much larger. The sample comes from a study of identical twins (dated by TCRdb to the mid-2010s). In terms of the full investigation: To test whether fetal clonotypes persist, this study deep-sequenced TCR alpha and beta repertoires from monozygotic twins, from unrelated adults of various ages, and from cord blood. To rule out contamination, the twin experiments were replicated at different times with different library preparation protocols. The paper's findings and limits, for the study overall: Excess twin sharing in beta out-of-frame sequences was weaker because fewer shared sequences lowered the signal-to-noise ratio. In monozygotic twins, out-of-frame TCR alpha sharing was systematically underestimated by recombination models, although the models agreed with sharing between unrelated individuals. Because the same donors could not be followed over many years, conclusions were based on cross-sectional statistical analysis. Abundant cord blood beta clonotypes had fewer insertions, young adult naive repertoires showed a similar but weaker trend, and memory repertoires showed no such trend. Invariant T cells such as MAIT and iNKT could partly confound zero-insertion analyses, though diverse VJ usage argued against this for most clonotypes. Out-of-frame TCR alpha sequences shared between twins showed an excess of low generation-probability sequences compared with coincidental sharing between unrelated individuals.

Only healthy Caucasian donors were included. Three pairs of female monozygotic twins, all aged about 18 to 30 years, made up the twin cohort. Positive isolation kits from Invitrogen were used to isolate the CD4+ and CD8+ T cell populations. The method was 5' RACE. Sequencing relied on an Illumina HiSeq 2000. Template switching introduced a universal primer binding site; the final cDNA contained a unique molecular identifier, enabling accurate counting of TCR cDNA molecules. Specific primers in the conserved constant-segment region were used to synthesize first-strand cDNA for TCR alpha and beta chains. To control for contamination, each cDNA library was double barcoded with a SMART-Mk sample barcode plus Illumina barcodes. Two successive PCR steps introduced TruSeq adapter sequences along with Illumina sample barcodes. The TCR alpha and beta cDNA libraries were sequenced on the Illumina HiSeq platform using custom primers. Under the source paper's analysis protocol: MiGEC processed the raw reads to extract unique molecular identifiers, while MiXCR was used to determine the CDR3 positions. For each individual, recombination models were inferred using an EM algorithm with the repgenHMM and IGoR tools. The tcR package in R was used for shared clonotype analysis, with sharing normalized by the product of cloneset sizes. To study raw recombination free of thymic and clonal selection effects, out-of-frame nonproductive sequences were analyzed. Through fastp at Q25 and MiXCR, TCRdb rebuilt clones from the public reads, retaining in-frame beta chains. Records with the same CDR3 protein are collapsed into one entry carrying the most frequent genes and DNA. The V and J calls were not made by the authors but by TCRdb's processing. The sample table records approximately 500,000 distinct CDR3 sequences; more than 20% of these occur just once. About 2.7% of the sample rests with the top ten.

The junction shows trimming of 5 bases on V and 0 bases on J, and the gene matches do not reach 2 bases of it. The germline V gene (reference sequence) sets CDR1 to DFQATT and CDR2 to SNEGSKA. CDR3 length: 14 amino acids, cysteine to phenylalanine. The only DNA kept is the CDR3, 42 bases in frame from the first base. Separately, the same data were catalogued under a study of T cells expressing NK-cell markers. Drawing on the second study: Three sorted T-cell subsets (CD3+CD56+NKG2C+, CD3+CD56+NKG2C- and CD3+CD56-NKG2C+) from several donors had their TCR beta-chain repertoires profiled. Of the eight sequenced donors, seven were found to be HCMV-seropositive and one was found to be HCMV-seronegative. In several experiments an anti-gammadeltaTCR antibody was added to restrict sorting to alphabetaTCR-expressing T cells. For about 6 donors, the dominant CD3+CD56+NKG2C+ clonotypes were among the top 10 CD8+ clonotypes and accounted for about 1.0-8% of CD8+ T cells. Those dominant clonotypes were again the most abundant among CD3+CD56-NKG2C+ cells in a handful of donors, at about 25-60.1%. It remained unclear whether the expanded NKG2C-expressing T cell clones were specific for HCMV antigens. All eight donors whose samples were sequenced were randomly selected healthy volunteers, three of them men and five women. To determine HCMV serostatus, a commercial ELISA kit was used to detect HCMV-specific IgG in serum. Reads were demultiplexed and grouped by UMI with MIGEC, and clonotypes were assembled and quantified with MiTCR. Only TCR cDNA sequences supported by at least two reads were kept to exclude erroneous sequences. Downstream repertoire analysis used the tcR package, and clonotypes were matched across fractions by CDR3 nucleotide sequence plus V segment. Antigen specificity was annotated against VDJdb with VDJmatch, allowing one amino acid substitution in CDR3.

The sequenced sample was CD4+ T cells sorted from blood. The chain joins TRBV20-1 to TRBJ2-1; TRBD1 fits 9 bases in the junction. This clonotype originated in a woman under 30 in good health. The bases are TGCAGTGCTCGGACAGGGGTCTCCTACAATGAGCAGTTCTTC. Its coded protein is CSARTGVSYNEQFF.